This TCR beta chain was documented in a study of identical twins. Study-level points and caveats: Findings came from cross-sectional statistics, without long-term follow-up of donors. Beta clonotypes that were abundant in cord blood contained fewer insertions, a pattern absent from memory repertoires. There was more out-of-frame TCR alpha sharing in monozygotic twins than models estimated.

Unique molecular identifiers were present on the cDNA, and a universal primer site came from template switching. TCRdb re-derived calls from the 5' RACE reads in MiXCR, one entry per CDR3 protein. The sample holds approximately 550,000 distinct CDR3 sequences, 20% to 25% seen once. This clonotype has more than one count but fewer than ten. Its antigen is unknown. This sample also belongs to another study, concerning yellow fever vaccine responses in identical twins.

The material sequenced was CD4+ T cells sorted from blood. The receptor was derived from a woman aged 18-29 years in good health.

The chain's CDR3 is CASSYLHTEAFF. DNA for the CDR3: TGTGCCAGCAGCTACCTACACACTGAAGCTTTCTTT. The chain uses TRBV7-9 and TRBJ1-1; D is undetermined. Trimming removed 4 bases from V and 3 bases from J, with 6 bases in between. CDR3 length: 12 amino acids. Germline CDR1 SEHNR, CDR2 FQNEAQ (reference sequence).